This TCR beta chain was sequenced during a study of blood T cell repertoires in COVID-19. Study summary: PBMCs, B-cell-depleted T cells, or T cells were the source of the cDNA or gDNA that made up the material.

Membership in each cohort depended on participant-reported clinical history. In germline, CDR1 is SNHLY, CDR2 FYNNEI. V was pared by 11 bases and J by 3 bases, with 9 bases of the junction left unmatched. The CDR3 consists of 13 residues. TCRdb's table, derived via immunoSEQ multiplex PCR, lists solely in-frame clones and lacks some. The sample includes 300,000 to 500,000 clones, around 87% of them seen just once. Sequencing was performed on PBMCs or T cells enriched from blood (not recorded which). This chain joins TRBV2 and TRBJ1-2; 7 bases are shared with TRBD1. This clonotype was obtained from a woman between 25 and 40 years old with acute COVID-19. DNA of the CDR3: TGTGCCGGGTACGACAGGGAAGACTATGGCTACACCTTC. It encodes CAGYDREDYGYTF.